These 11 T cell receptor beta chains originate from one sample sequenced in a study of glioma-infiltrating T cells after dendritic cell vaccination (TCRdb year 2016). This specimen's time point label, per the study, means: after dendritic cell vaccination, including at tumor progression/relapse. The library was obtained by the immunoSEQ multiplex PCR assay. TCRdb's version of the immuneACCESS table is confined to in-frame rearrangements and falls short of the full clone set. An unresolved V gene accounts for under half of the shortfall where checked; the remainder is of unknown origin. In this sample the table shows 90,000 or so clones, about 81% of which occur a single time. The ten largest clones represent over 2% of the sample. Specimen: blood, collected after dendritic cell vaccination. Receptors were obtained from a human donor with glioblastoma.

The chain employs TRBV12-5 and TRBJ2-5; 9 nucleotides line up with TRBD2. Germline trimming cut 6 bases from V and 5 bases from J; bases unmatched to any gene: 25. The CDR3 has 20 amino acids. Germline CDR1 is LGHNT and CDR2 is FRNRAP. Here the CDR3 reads CASGLGRTDLGLARGETQYF. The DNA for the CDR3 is TGTGCTAGTGGACTTGGAAGGACCGACCTTGGACTAGCGAGGGGCGAGACCCAGTACTTC.

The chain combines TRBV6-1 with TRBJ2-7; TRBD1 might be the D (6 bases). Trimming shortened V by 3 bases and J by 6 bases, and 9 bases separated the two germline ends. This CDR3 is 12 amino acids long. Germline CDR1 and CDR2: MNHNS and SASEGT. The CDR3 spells CASSDYRVEQYV. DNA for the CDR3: TGTGCCAGCAGTGACTACAGGGTCGAGCAGTACGTC.

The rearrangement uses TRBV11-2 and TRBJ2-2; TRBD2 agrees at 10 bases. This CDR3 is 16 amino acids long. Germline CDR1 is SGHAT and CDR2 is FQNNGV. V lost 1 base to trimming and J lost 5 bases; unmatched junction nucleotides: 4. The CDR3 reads CASSLALAGGTGELFF. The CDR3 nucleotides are TGTGCCAGCAGCTTAGCGTTAGCGGGAGGTACCGGGGAGCTGTTTTTT.

This CDR3 is CASRRTGDHQPQHF. The DNA for the CDR3 is TGTGCCAGTAGACGGACAGGGGATCATCAGCCCCAGCATTTT. The gene calls are TRBV19 and TRBJ1-5; 9 bases match TRBD1. Germline CDR1 and CDR2: LNHDA and SQIVND (reference sequence). Trimming cost V 6 bases and J 5 bases; bases outside gene matches: 5. This CDR3 has 14 residues. Combining the CDR3 with reference TRBV19 and TRBJ1-5 gives the whole variable domain DGGITQSPKYLFRKEGQNVTLSCEQNLNHDAMYWYRQDPGQGLRLIYYSQIVNDFQKGDIAEGYSVSREKKESFPLTVTSAQKNPTAFYLCASRRTGDHQPQHFGDGTRLSIL.

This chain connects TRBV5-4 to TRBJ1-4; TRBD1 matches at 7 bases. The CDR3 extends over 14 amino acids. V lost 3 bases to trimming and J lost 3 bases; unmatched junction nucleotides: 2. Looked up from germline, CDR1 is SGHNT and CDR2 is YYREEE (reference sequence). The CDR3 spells CASSSGQANEKLFF. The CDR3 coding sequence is TGTGCCAGCAGCTCCGGACAGGCTAATGAAAAACTGTTTTTT.

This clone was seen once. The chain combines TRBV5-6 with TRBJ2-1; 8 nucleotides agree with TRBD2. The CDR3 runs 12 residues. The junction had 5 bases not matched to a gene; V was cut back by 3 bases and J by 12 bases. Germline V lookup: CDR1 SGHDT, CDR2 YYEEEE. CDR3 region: CASSSDRGGQFF. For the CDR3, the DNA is TGTGCCAGCAGCTCCGATCGGGGGGGGCAGTTCTTC.

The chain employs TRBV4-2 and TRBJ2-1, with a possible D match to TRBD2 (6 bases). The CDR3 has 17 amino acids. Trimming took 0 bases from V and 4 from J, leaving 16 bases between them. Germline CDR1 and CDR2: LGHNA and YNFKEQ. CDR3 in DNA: TGTGCCAGCAGCCAAGATTCCAGGGCGGGGTCTTACAATGAGCAGTTCTTC. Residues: CASSQDSRAGSYNEQFF.

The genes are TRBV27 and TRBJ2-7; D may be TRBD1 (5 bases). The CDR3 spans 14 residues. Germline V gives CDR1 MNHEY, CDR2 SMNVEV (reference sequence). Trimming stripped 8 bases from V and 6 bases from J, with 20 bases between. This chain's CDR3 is CASARPAATGEQYV. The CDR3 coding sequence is TGTGCCAGCGCTCGGCCGGCTGCTACAGGCGAGCAGTACGTC.

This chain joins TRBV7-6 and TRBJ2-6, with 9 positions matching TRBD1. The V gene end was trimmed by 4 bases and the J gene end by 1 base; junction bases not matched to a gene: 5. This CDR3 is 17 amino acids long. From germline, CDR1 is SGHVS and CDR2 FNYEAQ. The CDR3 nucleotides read TGTGCCAGCAGCTGGGACAGGGTATCTTCTGGGGCCAACGTCCTGACTTTC. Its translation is CASSWDRVSSGANVLTF.

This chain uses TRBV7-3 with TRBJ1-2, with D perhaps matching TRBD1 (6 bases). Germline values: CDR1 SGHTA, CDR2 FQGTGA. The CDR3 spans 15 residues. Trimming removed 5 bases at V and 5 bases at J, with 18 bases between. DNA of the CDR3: TGTGCCAGCAGCGAACAGGGTGGAAGCCTTTATGGCTACACCTTC. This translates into CASSEQGGSLYGYTF.

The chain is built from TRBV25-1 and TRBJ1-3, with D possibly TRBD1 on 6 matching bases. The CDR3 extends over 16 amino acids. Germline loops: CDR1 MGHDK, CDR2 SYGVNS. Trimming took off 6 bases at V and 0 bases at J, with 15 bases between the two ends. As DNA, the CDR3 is TGTGCCAGCAGATCCGGGGGGGGCAGCTCTGGAAACACCATATATTTT. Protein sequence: CASRSGGGSSGNTIYF.